The rows below give T cell receptor beta chains drawn from one sample of a study of prognosis after radiotherapy for stage I lung cancer. A single record per CDR3 protein comes from TCRdb applying MiXCR to the multiplex PCR reads. The sample has 51,000 or so distinct CDR3 sequences; less than 35% are singletons. This specimen consisted of PBMCs, obtained before or after stereotactic body radiation therapy (not recorded which). These receptors all stem from a donor over 45 with non-small cell lung cancer. The CDR3 runs from the conserved cysteine through the conserved F or W. D genes are given only for firm matches. A clone size is listed for some rows: how often the clone was seen (once, few, many), or a class if it is expanded.

v_call	clone_size	d_call	j_call	cdr3_length	cdr3_aa	cdr3_nt
TRBV13	many	-	TRBJ2-1	14	CASSLTGSYNEQFF	TGTGCCAGCAGCTTGACGGGATCCTACAATGAGCAGTTCTTC
TRBV28	many	-	TRBJ2-7	11	CASKSPDEQYF	TGTGCCAGCAAATCCCCAGACGAGCAGTACTTC
TRBV3-2	many	-	TRBJ2-1	19	CASSQEPHCEMWSWNEQFF	TGTGCCAGCAGCCAAGAACCGCATTGCGAGATGTGGTCGTGGAATGAGCAGTTCTTC
TRBV6-5	many	-	TRBJ2-7	15	CASSYSMAYSYEQYF	TGTGCCAGCAGTTACTCGATGGCATACTCCTACGAGCAGTACTTC
TRBV20-1	many	TRBD1	TRBJ2-3	15	CSARDLQGAGDTQYF	TGCAGTGCTAGAGATCTCCAGGGGGCTGGAGATACGCAGTATTTT
TRBV6-1	-	-	TRBJ2-1	13	CASSGVLLCEQFF	TGTGCCAGCAGTGGGGTCCTTCTGTGTGAGCAGTTCTTC
TRBV6-1	many	-	TRBJ1-2	15	CASSEASAHDYGYTF	TGTGCCAGCAGTGAGGCGTCAGCGCACGACTATGGCTACACCTTC
TRBV5-1	-	-	TRBJ2-3	15	CASYRRDVGTDTQYF	TGCGCCAGCTATCGACGGGATGTGGGCACAGATACGCAGTATTTT
TRBV24-1	many	-	TRBJ2-7	11	CATSDHYEQYF	TGTGCCACCAGTGACCACTACGAGCAGTACTTC
TRBV5-1	many	-	TRBJ2-1	15	CASSEDGSPYNEQFF	TGCGCCAGCAGCGAAGACGGGTCCCCCTACAATGAGCAGTTCTTC
TRBV19	-	-	TRBJ1-5	16	CASSASGGRNNQPQHF	TGTGCCAGTAGTGCAAGCGGAGGGAGGAACAATCAGCCCCAGCATTTT
TRBV6-1	-	TRBD1	TRBJ2-5	14	CASTLQGTVETQYF	TGTGCCAGCACCCTACAGGGGACCGTGGAGACCCAGTACTTC